A selection of T cell receptor beta chains follows, all from one sample in a study of cytomegalovirus exposure and HLA in healthy donors. The assay was immunoSEQ multiplex PCR, and TCRdb's table has in-frame clones only and misses some. The sample includes 200,000 to 250,000 clones, about four fifths of them seen just once. The sequenced sample consisted of PBMCs. These receptors all stem from a woman between 40 and 50 years old in good health and CMV-seropositive. The CDR3 runs from the conserved cysteine through the conserved F or W. D genes are given only for firm matches. Clone size is shown for a subset of rows, as once, few, many or a class of expanded clone.

D: NA
V: TRBV28
size: NA
J: TRBJ1-2
CDR3: CASSTYRLGYTF
DNA: TGTGCCAGCAGTACCTACAGGCTTGGCTACACCTTC

D: TRBD2
V: TRBV9
size: NA
J: TRBJ2-3
CDR3: CASSPPEVAGGTDTQYF
DNA: TGTGCCAGCAGCCCCCCGGAGGTAGCGGGGGGAACAGATACGCAGTATTTT

D: TRBD1
V: TRBV6-1
size: once
J: TRBJ1-2
CDR3: CASARQGVSNYGYTF
DNA: TGTGCCAGCGCGAGACAGGGGGTGTCTAACTATGGCTACACCTTC

D: NA
V: TRBV5-1
size: few
J: TRBJ1-2
CDR3: CASSLGEGGSYYGYTF
DNA: TGCGCCAGCAGCTTGGGGGAAGGGGGTAGTTACTATGGCTACACCTTC

D: NA
V: TRBV6-4
size: few
J: TRBJ1-2
CDR3: CASSDGSLGHGYTF
DNA: TGTGCCAGCAGTGACGGGTCCCTTGGGCATGGCTACACCTTC

D: TRBD2
V: TRBV6-5
size: NA
J: TRBJ2-3
CDR3: CASSPLAGATDTQYF
DNA: TGTGCCAGCAGTCCCCTAGCGGGGGCCACAGATACGCAGTATTTT

D: TRBD1
V: TRBV28
size: NA
J: TRBJ1-1
CDR3: CASSGTGTGRHTEAFF
DNA: TGTGCCAGCAGCGGAACCGGGACAGGGAGGCACACTGAAGCTTTCTTT

D: TRBD2
V: TRBV25-1
size: NA
J: TRBJ2-1
CDR3: CASRAGGRGEQFF
DNA: TGTGCCAGCAGAGCGGGAGGGAGGGGTGAGCAGTTCTTC

D: TRBD2
V: TRBV28
size: NA
J: TRBJ2-7
CDR3: CASRGTSGSRRSYEQYF
DNA: TGTGCCAGCAGAGGGACTAGCGGGAGTAGAAGATCCTACGAGCAGTACTTC

D: TRBD1
V: TRBV2
size: NA
J: TRBJ2-7
CDR3: CASTENRDRGSRQYF
DNA: TGTGCCAGCACCGAAAACCGGGACAGGGGGTCCAGGCAGTACTTC

D: NA
V: TRBV5-8
size: NA
J: TRBJ1-3
CDR3: CASSLVWARKGNTIYF
DNA: TGTGCCAGCAGCTTGGTGTGGGCGAGAAAGGGAAACACCATATATTTT

D: NA
V: TRBV29-1
size: NA
J: TRBJ2-7
CDR3: CSVDFGDKVREQYF
DNA: TGCAGCGTTGATTTCGGGGACAAGGTACGGGAGCAGTACTTC

D: TRBD1
V: TRBV13
size: NA
J: TRBJ2-7
CDR3: CASSSGQDAGSYEQYF
DNA: TGTGCCAGCAGCTCAGGACAGGACGCCGGGTCCTACGAGCAGTACTTC

D: NA
V: TRBV5-1
size: NA
J: TRBJ2-2
CDR3: CASSLDTNTGELFF
DNA: TGCGCCAGCAGCTTGGATACGAACACCGGGGAGCTGTTTTTT

D: NA
V: TRBV5-6
size: NA
J: TRBJ1-2
CDR3: CASSPTGRDGYTF
DNA: TGTGCCAGCAGCCCGACAGGAAGGGACGGCTACACCTTC

D: NA
V: TRBV7-8
size: NA
J: TRBJ2-1
CDR3: CASSRGAGTYNEQFF
DNA: TGTGCCAGCAGCCGGGGGGCGGGAACTTACAATGAGCAGTTCTTC

D: TRBD1
V: TRBV4-2
size: NA
J: TRBJ1-1
CDR3: CASSPYRTGGNTEAFF
DNA: TGTGCCAGCAGCCCATACCGGACAGGGGGAAACACTGAAGCTTTCTTT

D: NA
V: TRBV7-8
size: NA
J: TRBJ1-3
CDR3: CASSLDSWNTIYF
DNA: TGTGCCAGCAGCTTAGACAGTTGGAACACCATATATTTT

D: NA
V: TRBV28
size: NA
J: TRBJ2-7
CDR3: CASSFVGQTYEQYF
DNA: TGTGCCAGCAGTTTTGTGGGCCAAACTTACGAGCAGTACTTC

D: TRBD1
V: TRBV7-8
size: NA
J: TRBJ1-5
CDR3: CASSSTGGRQPQHF
DNA: TGTGCCAGCAGTAGTACAGGGGGCAGACAGCCCCAGCATTTT

D: TRBD1
V: TRBV7-9
size: NA
J: TRBJ1-2
CDR3: CASSLRPYRGPGPYGYTF
DNA: TGTGCCAGCAGCTTACGGCCCTACAGGGGCCCAGGGCCATATGGCTACACCTTC

D: TRBD1
V: TRBV6-4
size: NA
J: TRBJ2-7
CDR3: CASSLETGPSYEQYF
DNA: TGTGCCAGCAGTTTAGAGACAGGGCCTTCCTACGAGCAGTACTTC

D: NA
V: TRBV11-3
size: NA
J: TRBJ1-1
CDR3: CASSLGGGRNTEAFF
DNA: TGTGCCAGCAGCTTAGGGGGGGGGAGGAACACTGAAGCTTTCTTT

D: TRBD1
V: TRBV6-1
size: NA
J: TRBJ1-2
CDR3: CASSEATGPNYGYTF
DNA: TGTGCCAGCAGTGAAGCGACAGGGCCTAACTATGGCTACACCTTC

D: TRBD1
V: TRBV19
size: NA
J: TRBJ1-5
CDR3: CASSIPSTGGNQPQHF
DNA: TGTGCCAGTAGTATTCCGTCGACAGGGGGCAATCAGCCCCAGCATTTT

D: TRBD1
V: TRBV30
size: NA
J: TRBJ1-5
CDR3: CAWRAGTGLGNSNQPQHF
DNA: TGTGCCTGGAGGGCGGGGACAGGGTTGGGGAATAGCAATCAGCCCCAGCATTTT

D: NA
V: TRBV18
size: NA
J: TRBJ2-7
CDR3: CASSPRWGESANEQYF
DNA: TGTGCCAGCTCACCACGGTGGGGGGAAAGCGCGAACGAGCAGTACTTC

D: TRBD2
V: TRBV10-2
size: NA
J: TRBJ2-1
CDR3: CASSVAGGWNEQFF
DNA: TGCGCCAGCAGTGTGGCGGGAGGTTGGAATGAGCAGTTCTTC

D: NA
V: TRBV7-9
size: NA
J: TRBJ1-6
CDR3: CSSSLALRSSYNSPLHF
DNA: TGTTCCAGCAGCTTAGCGTTGAGGAGCTCCTATAATTCACCCCTCCACTTT

D: NA
V: TRBV6-6
size: once
J: TRBJ1-5
CDR3: CASRGSNQPQHF
DNA: TGTGCCAGTCGGGGGAGCAATCAGCCCCAGCATTTT

D: TRBD1
V: TRBV7-9
size: NA
J: TRBJ2-2
CDR3: CASSSGQGGYTGELFF
DNA: TGTGCCAGCAGCTCCGGACAGGGGGGGTACACCGGGGAGCTGTTTTTT

D: NA
V: TRBV30
size: NA
J: TRBJ2-4
CDR3: CAWSPGTSLAKNIQYF
DNA: TGTGCCTGGAGCCCTGGGACTTCTCTAGCCAAAAACATTCAGTACTTC

D: NA
V: TRBV2
size: NA
J: TRBJ2-5
CDR3: CASKRRATVNQETQYF
DNA: TGTGCCAGCAAGAGGAGGGCGACAGTAAACCAAGAGACCCAGTACTTC

D: TRBD1
V: TRBV4-3
size: NA
J: TRBJ2-3
CDR3: CASSLGTGGLDTQYF
DNA: TGCGCCAGCAGCCTCGGGACAGGGGGATTGGATACGCAGTATTTT

D: TRBD1
V: TRBV7-2
size: NA
J: TRBJ1-2
CDR3: CASSVTGALYGYTF
DNA: TGTGCCAGCAGCGTCACAGGGGCCCTCTATGGCTACACCTTC

D: TRBD2
V: TRBV6-5
size: once
J: TRBJ2-7
CDR3: CASSYSGLAGTYEQYF
DNA: TGTGCCAGCAGTTACTCGGGGCTAGCGGGGACCTACGAGCAGTACTTC

D: NA
V: TRBV6-1
size: NA
J: TRBJ1-2
CDR3: CASRTSYNYGYTF
DNA: TGTGCCAGCAGGACATCCTATAACTATGGCTACACCTTC

D: TRBD2
V: TRBV7-9
size: NA
J: TRBJ2-4
CDR3: CASSLRAGAAKNIQYF
DNA: TGTGCCAGCAGCTTGAGAGCGGGGGCGGCCAAAAACATTCAGTACTTC

D: NA
V: TRBV7-2
size: NA
J: TRBJ2-1
CDR3: CASSNQAGRNNEQFF
DNA: TGTGCCAGCAGCAACCAAGCGGGCCGCAACAATGAGCAGTTCTTC

D: NA
V: TRBV9
size: NA
J: TRBJ2-5
CDR3: CASSPGGAQETQYF
DNA: TGTGCCAGCAGTCCGGGGGGCGCCCAAGAGACCCAGTACTTC